The rows below give T cell receptor beta chains drawn from one sample of a study of T cells in Graves' hyperthyroidism and ophthalmopathy. TCRdb re-analysed the multiplex PCR reads in MiXCR, keeping a single row per CDR3 protein. The sample lists hundreds of thousands of distinct CDR3 sequences; around 20% were seen once. Sequenced material: blood. These receptors came from a woman aged 45-65 years with Graves' hyperthyroidism that later progressed to Graves' ophthalmopathy. Each CDR3 is given with its conserved first and last residue. D genes are given only for firm matches.

D gene,V gene,J gene,CDR3 protein
-,TRBV6-4,TRBJ2-2,CASSDSGTGELFF
TRBD2,TRBV5-6,TRBJ2-3,CASSGEGLAGEDTQYF
-,TRBV2,TRBJ1-5,CASRKGGSNQPQHF
TRBD1,TRBV11-2,TRBJ1-2,CATQGTGVYYGYTF
-,TRBV12-3/TRBV12-4,TRBJ1-2,CASSSALQPYGYTF
-,TRBV18,TRBJ2-1,CASSPSPNNEQFF
-,TRBV11-2,TRBJ1-1,CASSRADVATEAFF
-,TRBV7-9,TRBJ2-3,CASSPLRVGTQYF
-,TRBV10-3,TRBJ1-4,CAISVPGGEEKLFF
-,TRBV18,TRBJ2-5,CASSRNNRGLETQYF
TRBD2,TRBV19,TRBJ2-1,CASSILAGNDYNEQFF
TRBD2,TRBV10-3,TRBJ2-2,CATYPGGLAGVANTGELFF
TRBD1,TRBV7-9,TRBJ2-7,CASSLDRGKIYEQYF
TRBD2,TRBV19,TRBJ2-1,CASSDAISGRLMDEQFF
-,TRBV3-1,TRBJ1-6,CASSRMAGSPLHF
-,TRBV4-1,TRBJ1-2,CASSRGGLLYGYTF
-,TRBV6-5,TRBJ2-5,CASSSLGPPGETQYF
-,TRBV20-1,TRBJ1-1,CSARLGGTEAFF
-,TRBV7-2,TRBJ1-2,CASSLVTGSNYGYTF
TRBD2,TRBV4-1,TRBJ2-1,CASSQDPGRAYNEQFF
-,TRBV3-1,TRBJ1-5,CASSGGRGSVQPQHF
TRBD2,TRBV11-2,TRBJ2-1,CASSSPRSQRGNNEQFF
-,TRBV19,TRBJ1-6,CASSTTDPGEGFNSPLHF
TRBD2,TRBV20-1,TRBJ2-3,CSARTSGSFGTDTQYF
-,TRBV10-1,TRBJ2-1,CASSESSGNNEQFF
TRBD1,TRBV19,TRBJ1-1,CAASQGLPNTEAFF
-,TRBV6-1,TRBJ2-1,CASSGALNEQFF
TRBD1,TRBV7-3,TRBJ1-1,CASSTTGGLARTEAFF
TRBD1,TRBV11-2,TRBJ1-5,CASSLHRGGNQPQHF
-,TRBV6-6,TRBJ1-2,CASSYSAGNLYGYTF
TRBD1,TRBV9,TRBJ1-1,CASSPRDRGVGPNTEAFF
-,TRBV6-1,TRBJ2-7,CASQRTTHYEQYF
-,TRBV12-3/TRBV12-4,TRBJ1-1,CASSLPSKTEAFF